The next 30 T cell receptor beta chains were all read from a single sample in a study of memory CD4+ T cells and cytomegalovirus serostatus. Produced via immunoSEQ multiplex PCR; TCRdb's table is partial and in-frame only. The sample consists of 70,000 or so clones, just under 80% of them appearing once. The sort gate was single viable CD3+CD4+CD8-CD45RO+ cells for memory CD4+ T cells. Material: memory CD4+ T cells from blood. Every receptor here comes from an adult in good health and CMV-seropositive.

This clone was detected only once. The CDR3 region has the DNA TGTGCCAGCAGCTTAGGGGTGACTAGCGGGAGGGCCGGGGCAGATACGCAGTATTTT. This gives the protein CASSLGVTSGRAGADTQYF. The chain is built from TRBV11-3 and TRBJ2-3; TRBD2 aligns across 14 bases. Per the germline V gene, CDR1 is SGHNT and CDR2 is YENEEA. This CDR3 has 19 amino acids. After removal of 1 base from V and 4 bases from J, the junction contained 10 bases not matched to a gene.

The rearrangement joins TRBV7-9 to TRBJ1-2; 7 nucleotides align to TRBD1. Germline CDR1 is SEHNR and CDR2 is FQNEAQ (reference sequence). V shed 3 bases, J shed 6 bases, and the junction held 4 bases outside the gene matches. The CDR3 spans 13 residues. CDR3 nucleotides: TGTGCCAGCAGCTTCGACAGGGTTAATGGCTACACCTTC. Translation: CASSFDRVNGYTF.

V gene TRBV4-1 combines with J gene TRBJ1-1, with no clear D. The germline CDR1 and CDR2 sequences are MGHRA and YSYEKL. V lost 1 base and J 1 base, leaving 7 bases between the germline ends. CDR3 size: 14 residues. CDR3 amino acids: CASSQAEGNTEAFF. CDR3 DNA sequence: TGCGCCAGCAGCCAAGCCGAGGGGAACACTGAAGCTTTCTTT.

V usage is TRBV7-2 and J usage is TRBJ2-1; 10 bases line up with TRBD2. V was pared by 4 bases and J by 5 bases, with 5 bases of the junction left unmatched. CDR1 and CDR2 (germline): SGHTA, FQGNSA. This CDR3 spans 15 amino acids. The chain's CDR3 is CASSSTSGANNEQFF. The CDR3 bases are TGTGCCAGCAGCTCAACTAGCGGGGCTAACAATGAGCAGTTCTTC.

This clone occurred a few times. J is TRBJ1-5 and V is TRBV15; D remains ambiguous. Per germline, CDR1 LNHNV and CDR2 YYDKDF (reference sequence). Deletions cut 0 bases from V and 6 bases from J, with 6 bases between. The CDR3 covers 13 residues. The CDR3 here is CATSRERRQPQHF. CDR3 coding DNA: TGTGCCACCAGCAGAGAACGCCGTCAGCCCCAGCATTTT.

This clone appeared a few times. This chain uses TRBV19 with TRBJ1-2; no firm D call. This CDR3 region has 14 residues. Germline CDR1 is LNHDA and CDR2 is SQIVND (reference sequence). Trimming took off 0 bases at V and 8 bases at J, with 13 bases between the two ends. The CDR3: CASSIDSLYQGYTF. The CDR3, as DNA: TGTGCCAGTAGTATAGATTCACTCTATCAGGGCTACACCTTC.

The chain has TRBV5-5 and TRBJ1-2; the D is unclear. The CDR3 is made up of 11 amino acids. CDR1 is SGHKS and CDR2 is YYEKEE in the germline V gene (reference sequence). Trimming removed 2 bases from V and 11 bases from J, with 10 bases in between. Written as DNA, the CDR3 is TGTGCCAGCAGCTTAGGCGGACCTTACACCTTC. Its protein product is CASSLGGPYTF.

V gene TRBV18 combines with J gene TRBJ1-2; no definite D call. Trimming cost V 1 base and J 4 bases, with 7 bases left between them. Germline V gene data show CDR1 as KGHSH and CDR2 as LQKENI. The CDR3 loop spans 13 amino acids. CDR3: CASSPQNGYGYTF. The CDR3 DNA sequence: TGTGCCAGCTCACCACAGAACGGCTATGGCTACACCTTC.

The V call is TRBV5-1, the J call TRBJ2-5, with 8 nucleotides matching TRBD1. The germline CDR1 and CDR2 sequences are SGHRS and YFSETQ. The V and J ends lost 4 bases and 2 bases, in that order; junction bases with no gene match: 7. This CDR3 has 15 residues. The CDR3 loop reads CASSPGTGSQETQYF. The CDR3, as DNA: TGCGCCAGCAGCCCAGGGACAGGTTCTCAAGAGACCCAGTACTTC.

The chain recombines TRBV5-6 with TRBJ2-1; tentative D call: TRBD1 (5 bases). This CDR3 is built from 15 residues. Germline loops: CDR1 SGHDT, CDR2 YYEEEE. The V end lost 4 bases, the J end lost 9 bases, and 20 bases lay between the germline ends. The CDR3 here is CASSPRALRGSEQFF. The CDR3 DNA sequence: TGTGCCAGCAGCCCCCGAGCACTAAGGGGTTCTGAGCAGTTCTTC.

The CDR3 nucleotides are TGTGCCAGTAGTAACTCGGACAGAAGTGCTCAGCCCCAGCATTTT. Translated: CASSNSDRSAQPQHF. The V call is TRBV19, the J call TRBJ1-5; the D gene is possibly TRBD1 (6 bases). V lost 4 bases to trimming and J lost 6 bases, with 16 bases between them. The CDR3 runs to 15 residues. Germline CDR1 is LNHDA and CDR2 is SQIVND (reference sequence).

The rearrangement links TRBV30 to TRBJ1-1, with D unclear. Germline V gene sequence: CDR1 GTSNPN, CDR2 SVGIG (reference sequence). The CDR3 is 13 residues long. The V and J ends lost 0 bases and 5 bases respectively, with 10 bases between them. The CDR3 sequence is CAWSVGIGTEAFF. The CDR3 region has the DNA TGTGCCTGGAGTGTAGGGATTGGAACTGAAGCTTTCTTT.

V is TRBV10-3 and J is TRBJ2-6; D assignment may be TRBD1 or TRBD2 (6 bases each). Trimming shortened V by 3 bases and J by 0 bases, and 9 bases separated the two germline ends. The CDR3 is 16 residues long. Germline V lookup: CDR1 ENHRY, CDR2 SYGVKD. In DNA form, the CDR3 reads TGTGCCATCAGTGACTCGGGGGCCTCTGGGGCCAACGTCCTGACTTTC. Its protein product is CAISDSGASGANVLTF.

This sequence joins TRBV7-2 and TRBJ2-1; D might be TRBD1 (6 bases). The V and J ends lost 3 bases and 0 bases respectively, with 18 bases between them. Per germline, CDR1 SGHTA and CDR2 FQGNSA. This CDR3 is built from 18 residues. The DNA of the CDR3 is TGTGCCAGCAGCTTGAGGGGACCGGCAGGGGACTCCTACAATGAGCAGTTCTTC. This translates into CASSLRGPAGDSYNEQFF.

This clone was counted a single time. This sequence joins TRBV28 and TRBJ2-6; 8 nucleotides line up with TRBD2. Germline V gene sequence: CDR1 MDHEN, CDR2 SYDVKM. With 4 bases clipped from V and 3 bases from J, the junction kept 2 bases outside the gene matches. The CDR3 sequence is 15 residues long. DNA for the CDR3: TGTGCCAGCAGTTCCGGGACTAGTGGGGCCAACGTCCTGACTTTC. This codes for CASSSGTSGANVLTF.

V is TRBV5-1 and J is TRBJ2-7; D gene unclear. Germline V gene data show CDR1 as SGHRS and CDR2 as YFSETQ. The ends were cut back, 0 bases at V and 4 bases at J, with 8 bases in the middle. CDR3 size: 13 residues. CDR3 coding DNA: TGCGCCAGCAGCTTGGAGGCATTATACGAGCAGTACTTC. This translates into CASSLEALYEQYF.

This clone was counted only a few times. The rearrangement uses TRBV19 and TRBJ1-3; maybe TRBD1 (5 bases). Trimming stripped 8 bases from V and 2 bases from J, with 10 bases between. This CDR3 contains 13 residues. Germline CDR1 and CDR2: LNHDA and SQIVND (reference sequence). CDR3 DNA sequence: TGTGCCAGTGGGACTTATGCTGGAAACACCATATATTTT. Translating it yields CASGTYAGNTIYF.

The table lists this clone with a few counts. The V call is TRBV5-6, the J call TRBJ2-5; 7 nucleotides match TRBD2. V dropped 1 base and J dropped 3; count of bases not matched to a gene: 12. Germline loops: CDR1 SGHDT, CDR2 YYEEEE. CDR3 length: 17 amino acids. The CDR3 region has the DNA TGTGCCAGCAGCTTGTGGATCCTGGCGGGAGTTAAAGAGACCCAGTACTTC. Residues: CASSLWILAGVKETQYF.

The rearrangement uses TRBV7-9 and TRBJ2-3, with D unclear. The CDR3 length is 14 residues. Trimming took off 2 bases at V and 1 base at J, with 7 bases between the two ends. Germline values: CDR1 SEHNR, CDR2 FQNEAQ (reference sequence). The CDR3 here is CASSLQARTDTQYF. The CDR3 nucleotides read TGTGCCAGCAGCTTACAGGCCCGCACAGATACGCAGTATTTT.

This clone has a single count. V and J are TRBV2 and TRBJ2-7; D ambiguous. The length of the CDR3 is 13 residues. Trimming removed 4 bases from V and 6 bases from J, with 13 bases in between. Germline CDR1 is SNHLY and CDR2 is FYNNEI. CDR3 residues: CASSGIKGGEQYF. CDR3 in DNA: TGTGCCAGCAGTGGTATTAAGGGCGGCGAGCAGTACTTC.

The chain recombines TRBV30 with TRBJ2-3; D not certain. This CDR3 comprises 12 residues. Per germline, CDR1 GTSNPN and CDR2 SVGIG (reference sequence). The V end lost 0 bases, the J end lost 3 bases, and 4 bases lay between the germline ends. DNA for the CDR3: TGTGCCTGGAGTGTTATTACAGATACGCAGTATTTT. It encodes CAWSVITDTQYF.

The CDR3 DNA follows: TGCGCCAGCAGCTTGGGGACTAGCGGGGGGGAGACCCAGTACTTC. This gives the protein CASSLGTSGGETQYF. This chain joins TRBV5-1 and TRBJ2-5; 14 positions agree with TRBD2. CDR3 size: 15 residues. Looked up from germline, CDR1 is SGHRS and CDR2 is YFSETQ. With V trimmed by 0 bases and J by 5 bases, 0 bases remained unmatched.

This clone appeared once. This chain uses TRBV19 with TRBJ1-1; possibly TRBD1 for D (6 bases). CDR3 length: 14 amino acids. Deletions cut 6 bases from V and 1 base from J, with 12 bases between. Germline CDR1 and CDR2: LNHDA and SQIVND (reference sequence). The CDR3 DNA follows: TGTGCCAGTAGCCCACAGGGTAGGAACACTGAAGCTTTCTTT. It yields the protein CASSPQGRNTEAFF. Full variable domain (remainder filled in from reference TRBV19 and TRBJ1-1): DGGITQSPKYLFRKEGQNVTLSCEQNLNHDAMYWYRQDPGQGLRLIYYSQIVNDFQKGDIAEGYSVSREKKESFPLTVTSAQKNPTAFYLCASSPQGRNTEAFFGQGTRLTVV.

The V gene is TRBV5-6, the J gene TRBJ1-3; D is undetermined. The CDR3 sequence is 14 residues long. The V gene lost 2 bases and the J gene lost 0 bases, with 6 bases spanning the gap. Per the germline V gene, CDR1 is SGHDT and CDR2 is YYEEEE. CDR3 nucleotides: TGTGCCAGCAGCTTCTCAAGCTCTGGAAACACCATATATTTT. This translates into CASSFSSSGNTIYF.

The chain couples TRBV27 to TRBJ2-1; D perhaps matches TRBD2 (7 bases). The germline V gene encodes CDR1 MNHEY and CDR2 SMNVEV (reference sequence). The CDR3 is 17 residues long. Between the trimmed V and J ends, which lost 0 bases and 9 bases, there was a span of 21 bases. Written as DNA, the CDR3 is TGTGCCAGCAGTTTATCGGGGTTCGCGGGGGCGCGCAGTGAGCAGTTCTTC. Translated: CASSLSGFAGARSEQFF.

This sequence joins TRBV7-2 and TRBJ1-1; D is undetermined. CDR1 and CDR2 from the germline V gene are SGHTA and FQGNSA. V was trimmed by 5 bases and J by 4 bases, leaving 14 bases between them. CDR3 size: 14 residues. The CDR3 nucleotides read TGTGCCAGCAGCCCAAACATTGGGGTCACTGAAGCTTTCTTT. Translating gives CASSPNIGVTEAFF.

The rearrangement uses TRBV11-3 and TRBJ2-1; 8 positions agree with TRBD2. The CDR3 loop spans 15 amino acids. Germline lookup yields CDR1 SGHNT and CDR2 YENEEA. The junction had 6 bases not matched to a gene; V was cut back by 1 base and J by 7 bases. The CDR3 loop is CASSLGAGVANEQFF. CDR3 in DNA: TGTGCCAGCAGCTTAGGAGCGGGAGTGGCGAATGAGCAGTTCTTC. Looking up the rest from reference TRBV11-3 and TRBJ2-1 gives the full variable domain: EAGVVQSPRYKIIEKKQPVAFWCNPISGHNTLYWYLQNLGQGPELLIRYENEEAVDDSQLPKDRFSAERLKGVDSTLKIQPAELGDSAVYLCASSLGAGVANEQFFGPGTRLTVL.

J is TRBJ2-5 and V is TRBV4-1; no reliable D call. The germline gives CDR1 MGHRA, CDR2 YSYEKL. The V end was cut by 2 bases, the J end by 5 bases, with 9 bases between. The CDR3 runs to 13 residues. The CDR3: CASSQPAAETQYF. CDR3 DNA: TGCGCCAGCAGCCAACCTGCCGCCGAGACCCAGTACTTC.

V gene TRBV19 combines with J gene TRBJ1-2; TRBD1 agrees at 9 bases. This CDR3 has 14 amino acids. Germline V gives CDR1 LNHDA, CDR2 SQIVND (reference sequence). V lost 4 bases and J lost 8; bases outside the gene matches: 8. CDR3 sequence reads: CASSTRTGAGGYTF. As DNA, the CDR3 is TGTGCCAGTAGTACCCGGACAGGGGCGGGAGGCTACACCTTC.

This chain connects TRBV11-2 to TRBJ1-4; 7 positions agree with TRBD1. Germline CDR1 reads SGHAT; CDR2 reads FQNNGV. Trimming at V came to 5 bases and at J to 3 bases, leaving 3 bases not matched to a gene. CDR3 length: 14 amino acids. The CDR3 protein is CASSPDRANEKLFF. The DNA for the CDR3 is TGTGCCAGCAGCCCAGACAGGGCTAATGAAAAACTGTTTTTT.